Below are 14 T cell receptor beta chains sequenced from a single sample in a study of identical twins. In TCRdb, the 5' RACE reads were re-called with MiXCR into one record per CDR3 protein. The sample lists about 530,000 distinct CDR3 sequences; over 12% were seen once. These data were also reused for a study on yellow fever vaccine responses in identical twins.

The sequencing sample was made of CD4+ T cells sorted from blood. The source of these receptors is a woman in her late teens or twenties in good health.

This clonotype was detected many times. The V and J genes are TRBV29-1 and TRBJ2-1; D is ambiguous. V was trimmed by 4 bases and J by 7 bases, leaving 11 bases between them. The CDR3 length is 12 residues. Germline assignment: CDR1 SQVTM and CDR2 ANQGSEA. The CDR3 loop is CSVVVAVNEQFF. Here the CDR3 DNA reads TGCAGCGTTGTCGTAGCCGTTAATGAGCAGTTCTTC.

This clonotype appeared a few times. V usage is TRBV20-1 and J usage is TRBJ1-1; D is undetermined. The CDR3 spans 13 residues. V was trimmed by 5 bases and J by 1 base, leaving 11 bases between them. CDR1 and CDR2 from the germline V gene are DFQATT and SNEGSKA (reference sequence). CDR3 in DNA: TGCAGTGCTTCCAGCCCCGAGAACACTGAAGCTTTCTTT. This encodes CSASSPENTEAFF.

V is TRBV5-4 and J is TRBJ2-3, with TRBD2 as a possible D gene (5 bases). CDR3 length: 15 residues. V was clipped by 0 bases and J by 3 bases, with 11 bases between them. The germline V gene has CDR1 SGHNT and CDR2 YYREEE (reference sequence). The CDR3 here is CASSLGTPRTDTQYF. CDR3 nucleotides: TGTGCCAGCAGCTTGGGGACTCCTCGTACAGATACGCAGTATTTT.

V gene TRBV24-1 combines with J gene TRBJ2-7; 9 nucleotides line up with TRBD1. CDR1 KGHDR and CDR2 SFDVKD come from the germline V gene. The V gene end was trimmed by 9 bases and the J gene end by 5 bases; junction bases not matched to a gene: 13. The CDR3 is 15 residues long. The CDR3 bases are TGTGCCACCGCTGCCCGGGACAGGGATTTCCACGAGCAGTACTTC. This sequence encodes CATAARDRDFHEQYF.

There are a few counts of this clonotype. V gene TRBV28 combines with J gene TRBJ2-1; D perhaps matches TRBD1 (6 bases). The CDR3 extends over 14 amino acids. Per germline, CDR1 MDHEN and CDR2 SYDVKM. V lost 5 bases, J lost 6 bases, and 14 bases lay in between. The CDR3 protein is CASSTQDSLNEQFF. CDR3 nucleotide sequence: TGTGCCAGCAGTACCCAGGACAGCCTCAATGAGCAGTTCTTC.

This clonotype came up many times. This chain uses TRBV5-1 with TRBJ2-5; D unresolved. This CDR3 has 14 residues. V dropped 4 bases and J dropped 2 bases, with 12 bases sitting between them. Germline V gives CDR1 SGHRS, CDR2 YFSETQ. The chain's CDR3 is CASSPWTEQETQYF. The CDR3 DNA sequence: TGCGCCAGCAGCCCCTGGACGGAACAAGAGACCCAGTACTTC.

This clonotype appeared a few times. This chain links TRBV28 with TRBJ2-3, with 7 bases aligning to TRBD2. The CDR3 runs to 17 residues. CDR1 MDHEN and CDR2 SYDVKM come from the germline V gene. V lost 5 bases to trimming and J lost 0 bases; unmatched junction nucleotides: 11. CDR3 in amino acids: CASSTPGSGTSTDTQYF. DNA of the CDR3: TGTGCCAGCAGTACCCCCGGCAGCGGGACTAGCACAGATACGCAGTATTTT.

There are a few counts of this clonotype. The chain carries TRBV12-3 or TRBV12-4 and TRBJ2-2; D call uncertain. This CDR3 contains 11 residues. The ends were cut back, 6 bases at V and 5 bases at J, with 4 bases in the middle. CDR3 protein: CASRQTGELFF. The CDR3 bases are TGTGCCAGCAGACAAACCGGGGAGCTGTTTTTT.

The chain recombines TRBV3-1 with TRBJ2-3, with 8 bases identical to TRBD2. Trimming took 5 bases from V and 2 from J; bases not matched to a gene: 12. The germline CDR1 and CDR2 sequences are LGHDT and YNNKEL (reference sequence). This CDR3 is 17 amino acids long. The CDR3 region has the DNA TGTGCCAGCAGCTCGAGGCGTAGCGGGACATTCACAGATACGCAGTATTTT. Its translation is CASSSRRSGTFTDTQYF.

V usage is TRBV5-1 and J usage is TRBJ2-1; 12 bases map to TRBD1. The germline gives CDR1 SGHRS, CDR2 YFSETQ. V lost 1 base, J lost 8 bases, and 13 bases stayed unmatched. This CDR3 has 18 amino acids. CDR3 amino acids: CASSLLGGQGAMHYEQFF. In nucleotides, the CDR3 is TGCGCCAGCAGCTTGCTCGGGGGACAGGGGGCGATGCATTATGAGCAGTTCTTC.

The chain joins TRBV6-5 to TRBJ2-7, with 10 positions matching TRBD1. Germline CDR1 reads MNHEY; CDR2 reads SVGAGI. CDR3 length: 15 residues. The J segment lost 3 bases and the V segment lost 0 bases, leaving 2 bases of the junction unmatched. This CDR3 reads CASSYSGQGNYEQYV. The CDR3, as DNA: TGTGCCAGCAGTTACTCGGGACAGGGGAACTACGAGCAGTACGTC.

This clonotype was counted a few times. This chain uses TRBV7-2 with TRBJ2-1; TRBD2 aligns across 8 bases. V shed 2 bases, J shed 5 bases, and the junction held 2 bases outside the gene matches. The CDR3 spans 14 residues. Germline V CDR1 and CDR2: SGHTA, FQGNSA. This chain's CDR3 is CASSLFGRDNEQFF. CDR3 in DNA: TGTGCCAGCAGCTTATTCGGGAGGGACAATGAGCAGTTCTTC.

The V and J genes are TRBV29-1 and TRBJ1-1; no firm D call. The CDR3 has 9 residues. Between the trimmed V and J ends, which lost 0 bases and 10 bases, there was a span of 3 bases. Germline CDR1 reads SQVTM; CDR2 reads ANQGSEA. The CDR3, as DNA: TGCAGCGTTGAAGAGGGAGCTTTCTTT. Translated, it gives CSVEEGAFF. The full variable domain, in which reference TRBV29-1 and TRBJ1-1 provide the parts outside the CDR3, is SAVISQKPSRDICQRGTSLTIQCQVDSQVTMMFWYRQQPGQSLTLIATANQGSEATYESGFVIDKFPISRPNLTFSTLTVSNMSPEDSSIYLCSVEEGAFFGQGTRLTVV.

The J gene is TRBJ2-1, the V gene TRBV12-3 or TRBV12-4; no clear D gene. The V gene lost 2 bases and the J gene lost 4 bases, with 9 bases spanning the gap. This CDR3 is 14 amino acids long. The chain's CDR3 is CASSLSQQYNEQFF. The CDR3 region has the DNA TGTGCCAGCAGTTTATCCCAACAGTACAATGAGCAGTTCTTC.